Below are 18 T cell receptor beta chains sequenced from a single sample in a study of PD-1 blockade in classical Hodgkin lymphoma. Time point specified: cycle 4 day 1 (C4D1), after less than 7 weeks of nivolumab. No patient escaped relapse after autologous stem cell transplantation, and brentuximab vedotin exposure varied. Here immunoSEQ multiplex PCR was the method, and the copy in TCRdb shows in-frame clones only, minus some. Counted here are about 90,000 clones, 83% occurring once; the ten biggest clones make up around 15%. Here the sequenced sample was peripheral blood mononuclear cells (PBMCs), taken before the fourth cycle of nivolumab. The receptors originated from a human donor with classical Hodgkin lymphoma.

In its sample, this clone was seen once. This chain joins TRBV4-1 and TRBJ1-2; D is possibly TRBD1 (6 bases). Germline V gene data show CDR1 as MGHRA and CDR2 as YSYEKL. CDR3 length equals 16 residues. V lost 5 bases and J lost 7, with 23 bases in between. CDR3 residues: CASSNLQGGNLGGYTF. The CDR3 bases are TGCGCCAGCAGCAACCTACAGGGTGGGAATTTAGGTGGCTACACCTTC.

The chain carries TRBV18 and TRBJ2-7, with TRBD1 matching 9 bases. The V and J ends lost 6 bases and 5 bases, in that order; junction bases with no gene match: 5. Germline CDR1 reads KGHSH; CDR2 reads LQKENI. The CDR3 loop spans 13 amino acids. The CDR3 DNA sequence: TGTGCCAGCTCCTCGACAGGGGGGAACGAGCAGTACTTC. Translation: CASSSTGGNEQYF. Filled out from reference TRBV18 and TRBJ2-7, the complete variable domain reads NAGVMQNPRHLVRRRGQEARLRCSPMKGHSHVYWYRQLPEEGLKFMVYLQKENIIDESGMPKERFSAEFPKEGPSILRIQQVVRGDSAAYFCASSSTGGNEQYFGPGTRLTVT.

The chain joins TRBV7-2 to TRBJ1-1; maybe TRBD1 (5 bases). Germline V gene lookup returns CDR1 SGHTA and CDR2 FQGNSA. Trimming shortened V by 8 bases and J by 4 bases, and 14 bases separated the two germline ends. The CDR3 sequence is 13 residues long. For the CDR3, the DNA is TGTGCCAGCTCCGTTGGGGCGGGCACTGAAGCTTTCTTT. It encodes CASSVGAGTEAFF.

A remark on this clone: The same CDR3 can be traced to other DNA sequences in this sample. The chain has TRBV7-8 and TRBJ1-1; D ambiguous. This CDR3 has 14 amino acids. Germline values: CDR1 SGHVS, CDR2 FQNEAQ. Trimming left V 1 base short and J 1 base short, with 7 bases between. CDR3 residues: CASSLGTANTEAFF. For the CDR3, the DNA is TGTGCCAGCAGCTTAGGGACGGCGAACACTGAAGCTTTCTTT.

The chain uses TRBV15 and TRBJ2-5; TRBD2 is a possible D gene (5 bases). The CDR3 extends over 14 amino acids. Trimming removed 3 bases from V and 7 bases from J, with 15 bases in between. Germline V gives CDR1 LNHNV, CDR2 YYDKDF (reference sequence). The CDR3 coding sequence is TGTGCCACCAGCAGGGAGACGGGATTAGGGACCCAGTACTTC. This codes for CATSRETGLGTQYF.

The chain has TRBV7-2 and TRBJ1-2; D is possibly TRBD1 (5 bases). Germline V gives CDR1 SGHTA, CDR2 FQGNSA. Trimming removed 1 base at V and 0 bases at J, with 15 bases between. The CDR3 is made up of 17 amino acids. As DNA, the CDR3 is TGTGCCAGCAGCTTAGGGAGGGGCTTCACTACTAACTATGGCTACACCTTC. It encodes CASSLGRGFTTNYGYTF. Variable domain in full (rest from reference TRBV7-2 and TRBJ1-2): GAGVSQSPSNKVTEKGKDVELRCDPISGHTALYWYRQSLGQGLEFLIYFQGNSAPDKSGLPSDRFSAERTGGSVSTLTIQRTQQEDSAVYLCASSLGRGFTTNYGYTFGSGTRLTVV.

The chain combines TRBV27 with TRBJ2-1; TRBD1 matches at 9 bases. The CDR3 consists of 15 residues. Germline V CDR1 and CDR2: MNHEY, SMNVEV (reference sequence). V dropped 6 bases and J dropped 6; count of bases not matched to a gene: 9. CDR3 DNA: TGTGCCAGCAGACCCCGGGACAGGGAAGGCAATGAGCAGTTCTTC. This codes for CASRPRDREGNEQFF.

This chain uses TRBV5-6 with TRBJ2-1; the match to TRBD2 covers 9 bases. V lost 4 bases to trimming and J lost 4 bases; unmatched junction nucleotides: 6. Germline CDR1 SGHDT, CDR2 YYEEEE. This CDR3 is built from 15 residues. Written as DNA, the CDR3 is TGTGCCAGCAGCCTGGGGACTAGCCGGTACAATGAGCAGTTCTTC. Its translation is CASSLGTSRYNEQFF. Full variable domain (rest looked up from reference TRBV5-6 and TRBJ2-1): DAGVTQSPTHLIKTRGQQVTLRCSPKSGHDTVSWYQQALGQGPQFIFQYYEEEERQRGNFPDRFSGHQFPNYSSELNVNALLLGDSALYLCASSLGTSRYNEQFFGPGTRLTVL.

This clone was counted a few times. The chain joins TRBV19 to TRBJ2-1; D perhaps matches TRBD2 (6 bases). This CDR3 has 14 residues. The ends were cut back, 5 bases at V and 5 bases at J, with 13 bases in the middle. From germline, CDR1 is LNHDA and CDR2 SQIVND (reference sequence). The DNA for the CDR3 is TGTGCCAGTAGTGTCCGACTAGGGGACAATGAGCAGTTCTTC. Translating it yields CASSVRLGDNEQFF.

The chain joins TRBV7-8 to TRBJ2-2, with TRBD1 identical over 7 bases. The CDR3 runs 14 residues. Trimming removed 6 bases from V and 13 bases from J; junction bases left unmatched: 14. The germline V gene has CDR1 SGHVS and CDR2 FQNEAQ. The CDR3 here is CASRVDRVSLGLFF. Here the CDR3 DNA reads TGTGCCAGCAGGGTCGACAGGGTCAGTTTAGGGCTGTTTTTT.

The chain couples TRBV19 to TRBJ1-2; tentatively, D is TRBD1 (5 bases). Germline V gene lookup returns CDR1 LNHDA and CDR2 SQIVND (reference sequence). The CDR3 runs to 12 residues. V shed 11 bases and J shed 1 base, with 11 bases lying between them. The CDR3 region is CAAQGVNYGYTF. Here the CDR3 DNA reads TGTGCCGCCCAAGGGGTTAACTATGGCTACACCTTC. The full variable domain, completed using reference TRBV19 and TRBJ1-2, is DGGITQSPKYLFRKEGQNVTLSCEQNLNHDAMYWYRQDPGQGLRLIYYSQIVNDFQKGDIAEGYSVSREKKESFPLTVTSAQKNPTAFYLCAAQGVNYGYTFGSGTRLTVV.

The rearrangement uses TRBV11-2 and TRBJ2-1; D gene unclear. Between the trimmed V and J ends, which lost 2 bases and 2 bases, there was a span of 10 bases. Germline loops: CDR1 SGHAT, CDR2 FQNNGV. CDR3 length: 15 amino acids. The CDR3 DNA reads as TGTGCCAGCAGCTTAAAGGCACGGACCTACAATGAGCAGTTCTTC. Its translation is CASSLKARTYNEQFF.

J is TRBJ2-7 and V is TRBV9; 9 bases are shared with TRBD2. CDR1 and CDR2 (germline): SGDLS, YYNGEE. The J segment lost 7 bases and the V segment lost 3 bases, leaving 17 bases of the junction unmatched. This CDR3 contains 17 residues. In DNA, the CDR3 is TGTGCCAGCAGCGGTTGGGTTAGCGGGAGAGGTGCGGATGAGCAGTACTTC. It is translated as CASSGWVSGRGADEQYF.

This sequence joins TRBV27 and TRBJ2-2; D perhaps matches TRBD1 (6 bases). V lost 6 bases, J lost 0 bases, and 14 bases lay in between. The CDR3 is made up of 16 amino acids. Germline V gives CDR1 MNHEY, CDR2 SMNVEV (reference sequence). The CDR3 loop is CASSQFRTANTGELFF. CDR3 in DNA: TGTGCCAGCAGCCAATTCCGGACAGCGAACACCGGGGAGCTGTTTTTT.

The V and J genes are TRBV7-9 and TRBJ1-1; no firm D call. Germline assignment: CDR1 SEHNR and CDR2 FQNEAQ (reference sequence). V lost 3 bases to trimming and J lost 4 bases, with 9 bases between them. CDR3 size: 13 residues. The CDR3 region has the DNA TGTGCCAGCAGCTTTACAGAGGCCACTGAAGCTTTCTTT. Amino acid sequence: CASSFTEATEAFF.

The chain carries TRBV11-2 and TRBJ2-2; D perhaps matches TRBD2 (5 bases). The CDR3 is 16 amino acids. In germline, CDR1 is SGHAT, CDR2 FQNNGV. Trimming took off 2 bases at V and 0 bases at J, with 10 bases between the two ends. The CDR3, as DNA: TGTGCCAGCAGCTTACGGGGTTACGCGAACACCGGGGAGCTGTTTTTT. Residues: CASSLRGYANTGELFF. Drawing the rest from reference TRBV11-2 and TRBJ2-2, the complete variable domain is EAGVAQSPRYKIIEKRQSVAFWCNPISGHATLYWYQQILGQGPKLLIQFQNNGVVDDSQLPKDRFSAERLKGVDSTLKIQPAKLEDSAVYLCASSLRGYANTGELFFGEGSRLTVL.

V gene TRBV2 combines with J gene TRBJ2-2, with D perhaps matching TRBD2 (6 bases). V dropped 3 bases and J dropped 0 bases, with 8 bases sitting between them. The CDR3 spans 15 residues. Germline V CDR1 and CDR2: SNHLY, FYNNEI. CDR3 residues: CASSERTTNTGELFF. In nucleotides, the CDR3 is TGTGCCAGCAGTGAGAGGACTACGAACACCGGGGAGCTGTTTTTT.

This chain joins TRBV6-5 and TRBJ1-2; D might be TRBD1 (5 bases). The germline V and J ends were trimmed by 7 bases and 8 bases, with 20 bases remaining between them. Germline values: CDR1 MNHEY, CDR2 SVGAGI. This CDR3 has 14 amino acids. The CDR3 bases are TGTGCCAGCATCCCACCAGGGCTTTATCGGGGCTACACCTTC. Its translation: CASIPPGLYRGYTF.